Listed here are 26 T cell receptor beta chains from one sample, sequenced in a study of immune evolution from preneoplasia to lung adenocarcinoma. Sequencing was performed with immunoSEQ multiplex PCR; in TCRdb, only in-frame clones are kept and a portion is missing. The sample records about 5,700 clones, around 80% being singletons. The specimen was FFPE normal lung tissue adjacent to the tumor. These receptors were collected from a person over 45 with lung adenocarcinoma.

The V and J genes are TRBV23-1 and TRBJ2-3; TRBD1 matches at 8 bases. TRBV23-1 is an open reading frame, and its role is uncertain. Trimming cost V 4 bases and J 8 bases; bases outside gene matches: 11. The CDR3 runs 15 residues. The CDR3 nucleotides read TGCGCCAGCAGTCCCGCGGGACAGGCCGGTGTTACGCAGTATTTT. Protein: CASSPAGQAGVTQYF.

This clone was picked up a small number of times. The chain has TRBV29-1 and TRBJ2-1; TRBD1 matches at 9 bases. V was clipped by 7 bases and J by 8 bases; unmatched bases: 9. Germline assignment: CDR1 SQVTM and CDR2 ANQGSEA. The CDR3 is 13 residues long. The CDR3 loop reads CSASGTGTDEQFF. DNA for the CDR3: TGCAGCGCATCCGGGACAGGGACGGATGAGCAGTTCTTC.

The gene calls are TRBV11-3 and TRBJ1-3, with D tentatively TRBD1 (5 bases). The CDR3 sequence is 15 residues long. The germline V and J ends were trimmed by 5 bases and 0 bases, with 11 bases remaining between them. The germline V gene encodes CDR1 SGHNT and CDR2 YENEEA. The CDR3 coding sequence is TGTGCCAGCAGCCCTGGGGGAGTCTCTGGAAACACCATATATTTT. Residues: CASSPGGVSGNTIYF.

This clone appeared once. The chain couples TRBV5-8 to TRBJ2-4, with D perhaps TRBD1 or TRBD2 (6 bases each). Trimming cost V 0 bases and J 3 bases, with 10 bases left between them. The CDR3 is 15 residues long. Germline lookup yields CDR1 SGHTS and CDR2 YDEGEE. CDR3 bases: TGTGCCAGCAGCTTGGGTGCGGGACACAAAAACATTCAGTACTTC. It yields the protein CASSLGAGHKNIQYF.

The chain employs TRBV30 and TRBJ2-5; tentative D call: TRBD2 (5 bases). The CDR3 is 14 amino acids. V lost 5 bases and J 3 bases, leaving 16 bases between the germline ends. Germline V gives CDR1 GTSNPN, CDR2 SVGIG (reference sequence). As DNA, the CDR3 is TGTGCCTGGGAAACCGGGATGAAAAAAGAGACCCAGTACTTC. This translates into CAWETGMKKETQYF.

The chain joins TRBV11-3 to TRBJ1-3; D is possibly TRBD1 (5 bases). Per the germline V gene, CDR1 is SGHNT and CDR2 is YENEEA. The CDR3 is made up of 15 amino acids. The V gene lost 1 base and the J gene lost 2 bases, with 9 bases spanning the gap. The CDR3 sequence: CASSLVQGAGNTIYF. The DNA of the CDR3 is TGTGCCAGCAGCTTAGTCCAGGGCGCTGGAAACACCATATATTTT.

This clone was recorded only once. This chain links TRBV27 with TRBJ2-7; D is unresolved. The germline V gene has CDR1 MNHEY and CDR2 SMNVEV (reference sequence). Trimming stripped 1 base from V and 1 base from J, with 5 bases between. The CDR3 has 13 residues. CDR3 sequence: CASSLFQSYEQYF. DNA of the CDR3: TGTGCCAGCAGTTTATTCCAGTCCTACGAGCAGTACTTC.

The gene calls are TRBV14 and TRBJ1-2; unclear D gene. The CDR3 contains 12 residues. V lost 4 bases to trimming and J lost 2 bases, with 5 bases between them. Germline V lookup: CDR1 SGHDN, CDR2 FVKESK. The CDR3 region is CASSPKNYGYTF. DNA of the CDR3: TGTGCCAGCAGCCCCAAAAACTATGGCTACACCTTC.

This clone was detected only a few times. The genes are TRBV20-1 and TRBJ2-5; the D is unclear. Per the germline V gene, CDR1 is DFQATT and CDR2 is SNEGSKA (reference sequence). Deletions cut 2 bases from V and 5 bases from J, with 6 bases between. This CDR3 region has 11 residues. The CDR3 DNA sequence: TGCAGTGCTAGAATGGGGGAGACCCAGTACTTC. Amino acid sequence: CSARMGETQYF.

The chain carries TRBV6-5 and TRBJ1-2; perhaps TRBD1 as D (6 bases). In germline, CDR1 is MNHEY, CDR2 SVGAGI. This CDR3 contains 13 residues. The V end was cut by 2 bases, the J end by 4 bases, with 8 bases between. The DNA for the CDR3 is TGTGCCAGCAGTTACCAAGGGGGCTATGGCTACACCTTC. This sequence encodes CASSYQGGYGYTF.

This CDR3 is CASSQLQFNGYTF. The DNA of the CDR3 is TGTGCCAGCAGCCAATTACAGTTTAATGGCTACACCTTC. The chain couples TRBV14 to TRBJ1-2; D is uncertain. Germline-derived CDR1 and CDR2 are SGHDN and FVKESK. Trimming took off 2 bases at V and 6 bases at J, with 10 bases between the two ends. This CDR3 comprises 13 residues. The whole variable domain, remainder taken from reference TRBV14 and TRBJ1-2, is EAGVTQFPSHSVIEKGQTVTLRCDPISGHDNLYWYRRVMGKEIKFLLHFVKESKQDESGMPNNRFLAERTGGTYSTLKVQPAELEDSGVYFCASSQLQFNGYTFGSGTRLTVV.

The sample holds one count of this clone. V usage is TRBV30 and J usage is TRBJ2-3; 10 positions agree with TRBD1. J gave up 3 bases and V 2 bases, and 5 bases lay outside the gene matches. The CDR3 covers 15 residues. Germline CDR1 and CDR2: GTSNPN and SVGIG (reference sequence). As DNA, the CDR3 is TGTGCCTGGAGTAGGACGGGACAGGGGACAGATACGCAGTATTTT. This codes for CAWSRTGQGTDTQYF.

The chain couples TRBV4-1 to TRBJ2-6, with a weak D call TRBD1 (5 bases). Germline CDR1 is MGHRA and CDR2 is YSYEKL. Trimming left V 2 bases short and J 2 bases short, with 16 bases between. The CDR3 totals 18 residues. CDR3 in amino acids: CASSQRGAPGTGANVLTF. Here the CDR3 DNA reads TGCGCCAGCAGCCAAAGGGGTGCCCCAGGGACTGGGGCCAACGTCCTGACTTTC.

The gene calls are TRBV4-1 and TRBJ2-5; possibly TRBD2 for D (5 bases). The CDR3 contains 16 residues. V shed 1 base and J shed 5 bases, with 17 bases lying between them. CDR1 and CDR2 (germline): MGHRA, YSYEKL. The chain's CDR3 is CASSQVMSARGETQYF. CDR3 nucleotides: TGCGCCAGCAGCCAAGTTATGAGCGCTCGGGGTGAGACCCAGTACTTC.

The chain employs TRBV5-1 and TRBJ1-5, with no clear D. The germline V and J ends were trimmed by 0 bases and 3 bases, with 10 bases remaining between them. This CDR3 has 15 residues. Germline V lookup: CDR1 SGHRS, CDR2 YFSETQ. The DNA of the CDR3 is TGCGCCAGCAGCTTGGATGGGCAGAACAATCAGCCCCAGCATTTT. This gives the protein CASSLDGQNNQPQHF.

This chain links TRBV6-5 with TRBJ2-7, with TRBD1 matching 7 bases. This CDR3 spans 14 amino acids. V dropped 0 bases and J dropped 4; count of bases not matched to a gene: 3. The germline gives CDR1 MNHEY, CDR2 SVGAGI. In DNA form, the CDR3 reads TGTGCCAGCAGTTACTCCCGGGACAGTTACGAGCAGTACTTC. This gives the protein CASSYSRDSYEQYF.

V usage is TRBV7-2 and J usage is TRBJ2-1; the D gene is possibly TRBD2 (7 bases). Trimming shortened V by 2 bases and J by 5 bases, and 13 bases separated the two germline ends. The germline V gene encodes CDR1 SGHTA and CDR2 FQGNSA. The CDR3 sequence is 15 residues long. DNA of the CDR3: TGTGCCAGCAGCTTATCAAGCGGGACAAACAATGAGCAGTTCTTC. Translated: CASSLSSGTNNEQFF.

J is TRBJ1-2 and V is TRBV5-4; 8 bases are shared with TRBD1. V shed 4 bases, J shed 4 bases, and the junction held 9 bases outside the gene matches. The CDR3 covers 15 residues. Germline V gene lookup returns CDR1 SGHNT and CDR2 YYREEE (reference sequence). The CDR3 spells CASSLTSDRGYGYTF. CDR3 in DNA: TGTGCCAGCAGCCTAACTTCTGACAGGGGCTATGGCTACACCTTC.

This chain connects TRBV30 to TRBJ1-2, with D possibly being TRBD1 (6 bases). This CDR3 spans 14 amino acids. The germline V and J ends were trimmed by 2 bases and 8 bases, with 18 bases remaining between them. CDR1 is GTSNPN and CDR2 is SVGIG in the germline V gene (reference sequence). CDR3 DNA sequence: TGTGCCTGGAGTATAGCGGGGGGCGCTGGGGGCTACACCTTC. Protein: CAWSIAGGAGGYTF.

The chain uses TRBV5-5 and TRBJ2-7, with 9 bases fitting TRBD2. V shed 0 bases and J 4 bases; nucleotides not matched to a gene: 8. The CDR3 is 16 residues long. The germline CDR1 and CDR2 sequences are SGHKS and YYEKEE (reference sequence). The CDR3 region is CASSLGLAEGGYEQYF. For the CDR3, the DNA is TGTGCCAGCAGCTTGGGACTAGCGGAGGGTGGATACGAGCAGTACTTC.

The chain has TRBV5-1 and TRBJ1-1; the D gene is possibly TRBD1 (5 bases). The CDR3 has 12 amino acids. V was trimmed by 4 bases and J by 9 bases, leaving 13 bases between them. Looked up from germline, CDR1 is SGHRS and CDR2 is YFSETQ. In DNA form, the CDR3 reads TGCGCCAGCAGCCCCGCGGGGGGAAAAGCTTTCTTT. This codes for CASSPAGGKAFF. Full variable domain (missing parts from reference TRBV5-1 and TRBJ1-1): KAGVTQTPRYLIKTRGQQVTLSCSPISGHRSVSWYQQTPGQGLQFLFEYFSETQRNKGNFPGRFSGRQFSNSRSEMNVSTLELGDSALYLCASSPAGGKAFFGQGTRLTVV.

A single count supports this clone. V usage is TRBV11-1 and J usage is TRBJ2-3, with a tentative D call TRBD1 (5 bases). The germline V and J ends were trimmed by 0 bases and 6 bases, with 7 bases remaining between them. The CDR3 sequence is 13 residues long. CDR1 and CDR2 from the germline V gene are SGHAT and FQDESV (reference sequence). CDR3 coding DNA: TGTGCCAGCAGCTTAGCGCAGGGCGATACGCAGTATTTT. This encodes CASSLAQGDTQYF.

The chain has TRBV4-1 and TRBJ2-7; either TRBD1 or TRBD2 may fit D (5 bases each). This CDR3 comprises 15 residues. V was shortened by 0 bases and J by 3 bases, with 12 bases between the two germline ends. Germline CDR1 is MGHRA and CDR2 is YSYEKL. The DNA for the CDR3 is TGCGCCAGCAGCCAAGATACTCGGGACCTCTACGAGCAGTACTTC. It yields the protein CASSQDTRDLYEQYF.

V is TRBV7-9 and J is TRBJ2-4; D gene ambiguous. Trimming removed 2 bases from V and 0 bases from J, with 14 bases in between. Per germline, CDR1 SEHNR and CDR2 FQNEAQ (reference sequence). The length of the CDR3 is 17 residues. The CDR3: CASSLYPWHIAKNIQYF. Written as DNA, the CDR3 is TGTGCCAGCAGCTTATATCCGTGGCACATAGCCAAAAACATTCAGTACTTC.

The V and J genes are TRBV28 and TRBJ2-5; 9 bases match TRBD2. CDR3 length: 14 amino acids. Trimming took 7 bases from V and 6 from J; bases not matched to a gene: 9. Germline V lookup: CDR1 MDHEN, CDR2 SYDVKM. CDR3 coding DNA: TGTGCCAGCACGTGGCGGGAGGGCCGCCAGACCCAGTACTTC. It codes for CASTWREGRQTQYF.

Here the CDR3 DNA reads TGTGCCATTCCCCGGACAGGCCCTAATGAAAAACTGTTTTTT. As protein: CAIPRTGPNEKLFF. The rearrangement links TRBV7-9 to TRBJ1-4, with TRBD1 identical over 7 bases. Trimming took 10 bases from V and 3 from J; bases not matched to a gene: 8. Looked up from germline, CDR1 is SEHNR and CDR2 is FQNEAQ (reference sequence). The CDR3 spans 14 residues.